This TCR beta chain was retrieved from a study of cytomegalovirus exposure and HLA in healthy donors. The primer mix had 60 Vbeta and 13 Jbeta primers. This table comes from immunoSEQ multiplex PCR, and its TCRdb copy is limited to in-frame clones, with some not included. This sample has around 54,000 clones; roughly 80% occur once, and the top ten carry 8% to 8.5%. Comments on this clone: Its antigen is unidentified.

Germline-derived CDR1 and CDR2 are MNHNS and SASEGT. The CDR3 totals 18 residues. V lost 3 bases and J 3 bases, leaving 23 bases between the germline ends. Whole-study results and caveats: Most of the TCR beta V segments (in an earlier analysis) were productive either about 90% or about 30% of the time.

The receptor was isolated from a man aged 30 to 45 in good health and CMV-seropositive. V and J are TRBV6-1 and TRBJ1-1, with D perhaps matching TRBD1 (6 bases). Sequenced material: PBMCs. The CDR3 nucleotides read TGTGCCAGCAGTGACTGGGCGAGGTCGGGACAAGTATACACTGAAGCTTTCTTT. Its translation is CASSDWARSGQVYTEAFF.